This T cell receptor beta chain emerged from a study of technical replicates of blood from a handful of donors. The method was immunoSEQ multiplex PCR; TCRdb's version includes in-frame clones alone and lacks a portion of them. The sample lists about 85,000 clones; around 94% were seen once. Trimming removed 6 bases from V and 3 bases from J, with 14 bases in between. Per germline, CDR1 SGHRS and CDR2 YFSETQ. This CDR3 has 14 amino acids. The chain has TRBV5-1 and TRBJ2-3; the D is unclear. The sequence came from a human donor in good health. The specimen sequenced was T cells isolated from PBMCs. The CDR3 reads CASTREDGTDTQYF. As DNA, the CDR3 is TGCGCCAGCACCAGAGAGGATGGGACAGATACGCAGTATTTT.